The sequence of this T cell receptor beta chain was determined in a study of shared clonotypes between healthy human individuals. Study context: Each donor contributed plates that comprised three CD4 naive, three CD4 memory, two CD8 naive and one CD8 memory.

None of the donors, who were healthy HIV-negative adults, had recently had acute infections or vaccinations. Everyone who donated was a Caucasian adult who lived in Nashville, Tennessee. The CDR3 sequence is 15 residues long. Germline lookup yields CDR1 SGDLS and CDR2 YYNGEE. V dropped 4 bases and J dropped 9; count of bases not matched to a gene: 13. Deep-level assay runs were performed. Clones were sequenced by immunoSEQ multiplex PCR, and TCRdb holds only the in-frame ones, with some missing. The sample holds about 1.5 million clones, about 98% seen once. This clonotype was obtained from a man aged 30 to 39 in good health. This sequence joins TRBV9 and TRBJ2-1; 7 bases align to TRBD2. Sequenced input: naive CD4+ T cells sorted from blood. Subset indicated: CD45RA+ positively selected. The CDR3 sequence is CASSPHLAAITEQFF. The CDR3 nucleotides read TGTGCCAGCAGCCCCCACCTAGCGGCGATAACTGAGCAGTTCTTC.